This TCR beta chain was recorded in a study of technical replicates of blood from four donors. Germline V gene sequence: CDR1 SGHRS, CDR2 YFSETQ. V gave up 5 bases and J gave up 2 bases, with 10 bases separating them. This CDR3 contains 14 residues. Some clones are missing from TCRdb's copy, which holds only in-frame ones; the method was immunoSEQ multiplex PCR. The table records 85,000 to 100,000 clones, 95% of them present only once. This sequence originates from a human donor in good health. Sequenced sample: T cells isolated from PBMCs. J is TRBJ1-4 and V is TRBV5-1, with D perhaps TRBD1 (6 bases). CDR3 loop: CASRAGDTNEKLFF. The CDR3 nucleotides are TGCGCCAGCAGAGCAGGGGACACTAATGAAAAACTGTTTTTT.